This T cell receptor (beta chain) was captured by sequencing in a study of beta chain features in type 1 diabetes (dated 2018 in TCRdb). Regarding the research as a whole: Mean age, gender distribution, total cell number and subset yield did not differ between patients and healthy donors. Across all samples, some 99 million sorted cells were examined, and cell number per subset correlated strongly with RNA yield. The study compared TCRB repertoires of sorted circulating CD4+ T cell subsets between recently diagnosed type 1 diabetes patients and matched healthy donors. Regulatory and stem cell-like memory subsets were isolated from only 8 patients and roughly eight healthy donors, whereas naive and central memory subsets came from all 30 or so donors. The paper's findings and limits, for the study overall: Naive, central memory and regulatory TCRB repertoires appeared to be more similar among patients than among healthy donors. In all four CD4+ subsets, TCRB CDR3 length was moderately but significantly shorter in type 1 diabetes patients. Because small numbers of individuals were included in the HLA sub-analyses, any influence of HLA type on TCRB rearrangement was left unresolved. Shorter templates might be favored by PCR, yet because patient and control samples were amplified and corrected together, any such skew would affect both groups equally. Fewer insertions and more nucleotide deletions at VDJ recombination sites were observed in patients with type 1 diabetes, implying thymic rearrangement abnormalities. Because cDNA rather than genomic DNA was sequenced, highly expressing activated cells could have been over-represented, although no difference in activation and CD3 levels was found between groups.

A single peripheral blood draw of approximately 120 mL on average was collected from each donor into heparinised tubes. Naive, central memory, regulatory and stem cell-like memory CD4+ T cells were sorted on a BD FACSAria II using a panel including CD45RO, CCR7, CD25, CD127, CD95 and CD27. Every sorted population had a purity above 95%. PBMCs were isolated right away by Lymphoprep density gradient centrifugation and were stained directly, without culture. So that batch effects would be minimized, each experiment stained and sorted samples in pairs, pairing one healthy donor with one patient. The High Capacity cDNA Reverse Transcription Kit was used to reverse transcribe all of the isolated RNA, meaning that expressed TCRB transcripts were what got sequenced. Deep immunoSEQ sequencing was performed on naive, central memory and regulatory T cell samples, with an average of roughly 3.5 million total reads per sample. Sorted cells were lysed in RLT buffer, and RNA was extracted using DNase-treated RNeasy Micro or Mini kits according to cell number. To prevent cross-contamination, each cell subset was processed individually, whereas patient and healthy donor samples were processed jointly. TCRB sequences were amplified from cDNA with the immunoSEQ multiplex PCR, producing 87-bp fragments spanning the CDR3 region. Sequencing of the amplicons was performed on the Illumina HiSeq platform. The source study handled its data this way. Synthetic template baselines were used to correct PCR bias computationally, reads within Hamming distance 2 were collapsed together, and singletons that could not be merged were discarded. Reads were aligned against IMGT so that V, D and J genes, CDR3 length and insertions or deletions at six rearrangement sites could be assigned. Within each subset, clonotype counts were normalized to the number of sorted cells before true diversity and Gini coefficients were calculated with the tcR R package. The overlap coefficient, calculated on TCRB nucleotide sequences, was used to measure repertoire sharing. TCRdb retrieved this table from immuneACCESS and kept in-frame rearrangements only. Not all clones are present; in checked studies, unresolved V genes account for under half, and no reason is known for the remainder. V and J calls and clone size are copied from that table; D and trimming were computed from the DNA. The sample contains 250,000 to 300,000 clones, 8% of them found a single time. 1% of the sample belongs to the ten largest clones.

CDR1 and CDR2, per the germline V gene, are SNHLY and FYNNEI. The CDR3 covers 13 residues, taking in both the cysteine and the phenylalanine. Left in the record is the CDR3 DNA by itself, 39 bases read in frame from the first base. V is cut by 6 bases and J by 4 bases, and the space between the germline ends is 9 bases. This clone appeared a few times. This clone's antigen is unknown. Qualities for individual bases were not recorded, and no much larger clone is one base off. Sequenced: central memory CD4+ T cells from blood. This TCR derives from a woman aged 18-35 years in good health. The chain was built from TRBV2 and TRBJ2-2, with TRBD1 perhaps the D gene, on 6 matching bases. The CDR3 here reads CASRVDSTGELFF. DNA sequence: TGTGCCAGCAGGGTGGACAGCACCGGGGAGCTGTTTTTT.